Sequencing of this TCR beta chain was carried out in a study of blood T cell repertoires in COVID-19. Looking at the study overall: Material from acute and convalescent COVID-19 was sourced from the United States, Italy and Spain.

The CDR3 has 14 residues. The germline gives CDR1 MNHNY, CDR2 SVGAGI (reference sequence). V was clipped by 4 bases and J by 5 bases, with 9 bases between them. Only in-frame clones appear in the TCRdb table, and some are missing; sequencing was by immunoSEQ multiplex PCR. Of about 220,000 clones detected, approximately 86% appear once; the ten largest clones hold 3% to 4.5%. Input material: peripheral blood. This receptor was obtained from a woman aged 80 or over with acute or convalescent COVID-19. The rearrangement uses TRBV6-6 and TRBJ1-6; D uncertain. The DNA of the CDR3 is TGTGCCAGCAGTTCTTACGGAGATAATTCACCCCTCCACTTT. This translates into CASSSYGDNSPLHF.